This T cell receptor (beta chain) was sequenced during a study of control samples from healthy donors and cancer patients. Clones were sequenced by immunoSEQ multiplex PCR, and TCRdb holds only the in-frame ones, with some missing. The sample holds some 140,000 clones; roughly 92% are singletons and the top ten take about 11%. This clone was seen only once. In germline, CDR1 is MDHEN, CDR2 SYDVKM. The CDR3 has 13 amino acids. Trimming shortened V by 5 bases and J by 7 bases, and 11 bases separated the two germline ends. What was sequenced was blood. The sequence came from a man aged 30 to 45 in good health. The chain joins TRBV28 to TRBJ2-2, with a tentative D call TRBD1 (6 bases). The CDR3 nucleotides read TGTGCCAGCAGTAACAGGGTGGTCGGGGAGCTGTTTTTT. Its protein is CASSNRVVGELFF.